A single sample gave rise to the 4 T cell receptor beta chains below, sequenced in a study of molecular identifiers for immune sequencing clone quantification (dated by TCRdb to 2016 to 2019). Preparation of the library involved PCR. Sequencing was performed on a NextSeq 500. TCRdb trimmed the raw reads at Q25, called clones with MiXCR and kept productive beta chains. Here each entry gathers all rows of one CDR3 protein and keeps the most common genes and DNA. Across this sample there are under 800,000 distinct CDR3 sequences, with around 25% seen only once. Jointly, the top ten make up about 0.73% of the sample. The source material was naive CD8+ T cells from blood, with Jurkat cell RNA spiked in. This sample's cell subset or site label indicates: FACS-sorted CD8+CD4-CCR7+CD45RA+ naive T cells. The receptors derive from a human donor in good health. Some libraries in this study had Jurkat cell RNA spiked in.

A remark on this clonotype: A read error may explain this, as a much larger clone is one base away. This chain links TRBV25-1 with TRBJ1-6; D unresolved. Germline CDR1 MGHDK, CDR2 SYGVNS. Trimming took 7 bases from V and 4 from J, leaving 11 bases between them. The CDR3 extends over 14 amino acids. The CDR3 region is CASNPGRYNSPLHF. The DNA of the CDR3 is TGTGCCAGCAACCCCGGGAGGTATAATTCACCCCTCCACTTT. Full variable domain (outside the CDR3, taken from reference TRBV25-1 and TRBJ1-6): EADIYQTPRYLVIGTGKKITLECSQTMGHDKMYWYQQDPGMELHLIHYSYGVNSTEKGDLSSESTVSRIRTEHFPLTLESARPSHTSQYLCASNPGRYNSPLHFGNGTRLTVT.

In its sample, this clonotype was seen a few times. This chain connects TRBV15 to TRBJ2-7; a possible D gene is TRBD2 (5 bases). Germline-derived CDR1 and CDR2 are LNHNV and YYDKDF (reference sequence). The CDR3 is 16 residues long. Trimming took off 4 bases at V and 4 bases at J, with 20 bases between the two ends. For the CDR3, the DNA is TGTGCCACCAGCACCCATTGGGCTGAGGGTGGGTACGAGCAGTACTTC. Amino acid sequence: CATSTHWAEGGYEQYF.

About this clonotype itself: With a much larger clone just one base away, this may be a read error. This chain links TRBV9 with TRBJ1-5; D is perhaps TRBD1 (5 bases). Deletions cut 5 bases from V and 9 bases from J, with 15 bases between. Germline V gene sequence: CDR1 SGDLS, CDR2 YYNGEE. The CDR3 has 13 residues. The CDR3 region is CASSASGIRPQHF. CDR3 nucleotides: TGTGCCAGCAGTGCCTCAGGGATTCGGCCCCAGCATTTT. The whole variable domain, filled in from reference TRBV9 and TRBJ1-5, reads DSGVTQTPKHLITATGQRVTLRCSPRSGDLSVYWYQQSLDQGLQFLIQYYNGEERAKGNILERFSAQQFPDLHSELNLSSLELGDSALYFCASSASGIRPQHFGDGTRLSIL.

V is TRBV27 and J is TRBJ2-2, with TRBD1 matching 9 bases. CDR3 size: 17 residues. Germline loops: CDR1 MNHEY, CDR2 SMNVEV (reference sequence). J was trimmed by 0 bases and V by 2 bases; bases with no gene match: 4. In DNA, the CDR3 is TGTGCCAGCAGTTTAACAGGGGGCCATGCGAACACCGGGGAGCTGTTTTTT. Translated, it gives CASSLTGGHANTGELFF.